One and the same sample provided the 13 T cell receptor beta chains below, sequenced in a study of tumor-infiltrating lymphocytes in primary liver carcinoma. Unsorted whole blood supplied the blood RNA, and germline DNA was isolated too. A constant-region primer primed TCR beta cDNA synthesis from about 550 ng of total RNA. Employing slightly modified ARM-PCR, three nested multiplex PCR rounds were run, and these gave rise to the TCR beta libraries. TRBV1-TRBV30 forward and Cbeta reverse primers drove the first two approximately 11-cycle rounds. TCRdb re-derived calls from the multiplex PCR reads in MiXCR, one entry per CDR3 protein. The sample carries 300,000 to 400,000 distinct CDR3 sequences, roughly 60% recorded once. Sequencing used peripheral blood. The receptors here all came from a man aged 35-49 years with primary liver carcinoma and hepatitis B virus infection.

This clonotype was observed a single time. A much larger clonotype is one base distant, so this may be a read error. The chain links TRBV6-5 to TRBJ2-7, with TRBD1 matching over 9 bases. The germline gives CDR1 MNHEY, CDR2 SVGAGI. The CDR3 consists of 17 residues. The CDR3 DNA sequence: TGTACCAGCAGTTACTCGAGTGGGACAGGGAGCGCCTACGAGCAGTACTTC. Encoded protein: CTSSYSSGTGSAYEQYF.

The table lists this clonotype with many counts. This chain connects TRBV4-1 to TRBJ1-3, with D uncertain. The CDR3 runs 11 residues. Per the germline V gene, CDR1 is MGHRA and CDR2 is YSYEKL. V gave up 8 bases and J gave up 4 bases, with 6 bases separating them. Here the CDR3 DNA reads TGCGCCAGCGAACAGGGAAACACCATATATTTT. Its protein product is CASEQGNTIYF.

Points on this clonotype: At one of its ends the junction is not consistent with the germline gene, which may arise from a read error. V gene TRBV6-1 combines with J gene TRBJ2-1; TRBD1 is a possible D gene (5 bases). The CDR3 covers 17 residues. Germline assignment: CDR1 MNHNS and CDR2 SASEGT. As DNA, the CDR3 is TGTGCCAGCAGTGCCGGCCACGACAGTGCAAACGACAATGAGCAGTTATTC. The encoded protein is CASSAGHDSANDNEQLF.

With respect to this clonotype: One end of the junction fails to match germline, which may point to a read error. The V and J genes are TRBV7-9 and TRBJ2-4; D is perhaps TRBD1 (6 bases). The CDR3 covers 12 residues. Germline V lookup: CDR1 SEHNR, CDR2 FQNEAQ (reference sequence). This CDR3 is CASRGAANIQYF. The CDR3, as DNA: TGTGCTAGCAGGGGAGCTGCAAACATTCAGTACTTC.

The chain's CDR3 is CASSYENNQPQHF. In DNA, the CDR3 is TGTGCCAGCAGTTACGAAAACAATCAGCCCCAGCATTTT. The V call is TRBV6-5, the J call TRBJ1-5; D not resolved. This CDR3 contains 13 residues. CDR1 MNHEY and CDR2 SVGAGI come from the germline V gene. V gave up 2 bases and J gave up 3 bases, with 5 bases separating them.

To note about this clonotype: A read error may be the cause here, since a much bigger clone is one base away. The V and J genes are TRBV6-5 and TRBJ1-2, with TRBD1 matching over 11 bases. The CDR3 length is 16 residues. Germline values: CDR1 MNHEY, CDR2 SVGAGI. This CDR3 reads CASGYRGTGGNYGYTF. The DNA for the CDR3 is TGTGCCAGCGGTTACCGGGGGACAGGGGGTAACTATGGCTACACCTTC.

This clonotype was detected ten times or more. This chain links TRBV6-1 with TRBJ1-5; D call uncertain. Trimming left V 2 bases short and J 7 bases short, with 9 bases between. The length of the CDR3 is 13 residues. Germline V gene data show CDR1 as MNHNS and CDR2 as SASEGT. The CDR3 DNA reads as TGTGCCAGCAGTGAATCGGGGAGACAGCCCCAGCATTTT. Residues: CASSESGRQPQHF.

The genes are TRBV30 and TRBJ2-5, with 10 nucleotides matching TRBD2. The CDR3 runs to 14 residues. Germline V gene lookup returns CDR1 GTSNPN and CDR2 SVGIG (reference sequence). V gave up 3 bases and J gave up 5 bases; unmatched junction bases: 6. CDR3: CAWSAGLAVETQYF. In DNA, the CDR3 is TGTGCCTGGAGCGCTGGACTAGCGGTGGAGACCCAGTACTTC. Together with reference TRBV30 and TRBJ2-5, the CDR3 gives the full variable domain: SQTIHQWPATLVQPVGSPLSLECTVEGTSNPNLYWYRQAAGRGLQLLFYSVGIGQISSEVPQNLSASRPQDRQFILSSKKLLLSDSGFYLCAWSAGLAVETQYFGPGTRLLVL.

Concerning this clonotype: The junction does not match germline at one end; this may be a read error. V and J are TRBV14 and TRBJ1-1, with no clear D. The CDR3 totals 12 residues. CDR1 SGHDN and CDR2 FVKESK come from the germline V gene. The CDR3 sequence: CAISQSRTEAFF. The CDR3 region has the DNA TGTGCCATCAGCCAATCGCGCACTGAAGCTTTCTTT. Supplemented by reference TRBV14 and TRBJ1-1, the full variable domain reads EAGVTQFPSHSVIEKGQTVTLRCDPISGHDNLYWYRRVMGKEIKFLLHFVKESKQDESGMPNNRFLAERTGGTYSTLKVQPAELEDSGVYFCAISQSRTEAFFGQGTRLTVV.

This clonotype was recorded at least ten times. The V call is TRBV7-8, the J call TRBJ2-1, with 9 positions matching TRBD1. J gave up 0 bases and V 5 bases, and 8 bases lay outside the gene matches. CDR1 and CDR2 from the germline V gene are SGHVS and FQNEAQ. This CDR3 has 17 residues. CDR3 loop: CASSPRQGVTSYNEQFF. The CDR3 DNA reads TGTGCCAGCAGCCCCCGACAGGGGGTGACCTCCTACAATGAGCAGTTCTTC.

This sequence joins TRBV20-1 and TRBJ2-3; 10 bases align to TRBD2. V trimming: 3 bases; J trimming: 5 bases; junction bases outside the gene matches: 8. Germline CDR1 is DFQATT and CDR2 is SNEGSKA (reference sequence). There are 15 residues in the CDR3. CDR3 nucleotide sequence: TGCAGTGCTAGCCCTCTAGCGGGAGTGGTAGATACGCAGTATTTT. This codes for CSASPLAGVVDTQYF.

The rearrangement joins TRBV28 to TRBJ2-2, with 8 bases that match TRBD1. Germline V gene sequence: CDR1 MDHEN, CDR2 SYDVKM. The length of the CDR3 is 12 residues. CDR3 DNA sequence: TGTGCGTGCAGGGGGCGGACCGGGGAGCTGTTTTTT. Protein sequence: CACRGRTGELFF.

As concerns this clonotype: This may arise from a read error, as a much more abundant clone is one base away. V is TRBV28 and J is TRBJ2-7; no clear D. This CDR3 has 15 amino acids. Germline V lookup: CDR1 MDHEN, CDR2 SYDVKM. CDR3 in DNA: TGTGCCAGCGGTTTTTCGGTAGTCACCTTGGGGGAGCAGTACTTC. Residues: CASGFSVVTLGEQYF.